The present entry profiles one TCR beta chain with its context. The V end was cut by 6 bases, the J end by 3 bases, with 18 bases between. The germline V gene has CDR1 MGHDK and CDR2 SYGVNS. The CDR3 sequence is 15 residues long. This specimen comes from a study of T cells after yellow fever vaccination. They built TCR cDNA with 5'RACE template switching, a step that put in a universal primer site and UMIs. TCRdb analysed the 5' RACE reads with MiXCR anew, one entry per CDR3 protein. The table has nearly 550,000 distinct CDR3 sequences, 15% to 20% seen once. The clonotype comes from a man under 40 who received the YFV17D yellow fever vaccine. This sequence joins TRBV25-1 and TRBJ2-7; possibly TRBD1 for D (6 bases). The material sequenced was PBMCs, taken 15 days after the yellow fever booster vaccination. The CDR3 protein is CASRSRGTGHYEQYF. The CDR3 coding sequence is TGTGCCAGCAGAAGCAGGGGTACAGGGCACTACGAGCAGTACTTC.